This T cell receptor beta chain was observed in a study of T cell responses to AZD1222 COVID-19 vaccine. The data were produced by immunoSEQ multiplex PCR, yet TCRdb's version contains in-frame clones alone and is incomplete. The sample consists of some 120,000 clones, about 90% of them appearing once. J lost 7 bases, V lost 7 bases, and 11 bases had no gene match. The V gene's germline CDR1 is LNHDA and CDR2 SQIVND (reference sequence). The CDR3 extends over 15 amino acids. Second-dose groups at about 4 or about 12 weeks were pooled. The sequenced sample was peripheral blood, obtained 28 days after the second AZD1222 dose. The V gene is TRBV19, the J gene TRBJ1-5, with 9 bases lining up with TRBD1. This TCR was recovered from an adult who received the AZD1222 COVID-19 vaccine. The CDR3: CASTSITGGRQPQHF. As DNA, the CDR3 is TGTGCCAGTACCTCAATTACAGGGGGCCGCCAGCCCCAGCATTTT.